The rows below give T cell receptor beta chains drawn from one sample of a study of tumor-infiltrating lymphocytes in localized non-small cell lung cancer. The method was immunoSEQ multiplex PCR; TCRdb's version includes in-frame clones alone and lacks a portion of them. Among about 12,000 clones listed, approximately 70% were seen once. Sequencing was carried out using uninvolved lung tissue not adjacent to the tumor. All receptors derive from a human donor with non-small cell lung cancer. The CDR3 runs from the conserved cysteine through the conserved F or W. Each record gives: J gene, V gene, clone size, D gene, CDR3 protein, CDR3 DNA. D genes are given only for firm matches. Clone size is stated in some rows and not others, as once, few, many or a class when expanded.

TRBJ2-3 | TRBV2 | NA | NA | CASSDGQTTDTQYF | TGTGCCAGCAGTGACGGGCAGACGACAGATACGCAGTATTTT
TRBJ2-7 | TRBV7-7 | NA | NA | CVSSLAQGSEQYF | TGTGTCAGCAGCTTAGCACAGGGTAGCGAGCAGTACTTC
TRBJ1-1 | TRBV9 | NA | NA | CASTEIRGGSEAFF | TGTGCCAGCACTGAGATTAGGGGGGGGTCGGAAGCTTTCTTT
TRBJ2-7 | TRBV18 | NA | NA | CASSPLGAARVNEQYF | TGTGCCAGCTCACCACTCGGGGCGGCCAGGGTAAACGAGCAGTACTTC
TRBJ1-3 | TRBV7-2 | NA | TRBD1 | CASSPGTVGNTIYF | TGTGCCAGCAGCCCCGGGACAGTTGGAAACACCATATATTTT
TRBJ2-5 | TRBV5-4 | NA | NA | CASSGDPGETQYF | TGTGCCAGCAGCGGGGACCCCGGCGAGACCCAGTACTTC
TRBJ1-4 | TRBV11-2 | medium-sized | NA | CASSLGVNEKLFF | TGTGCCAGCAGCTTAGGAGTAAATGAAAAACTGTTTTTT
TRBJ1-5 | TRBV9 | NA | NA | CASSAHVDSNQPQHF | TGTGCCAGCAGCGCCCACGTTGATAGCAATCAGCCCCAGCATTTT
TRBJ2-5 | TRBV19 | NA | NA | CASSASGAQYF | TGTGCCAGTAGTGCGTCTGGGGCCCAGTACTTC
TRBJ1-5 | TRBV5-1 | NA | TRBD1 | CASSLGTGGNQPQHF | TGCGCCAGCAGCTTAGGGACAGGGGGGAATCAACCCCAGCATTTT
TRBJ1-5 | TRBV10-3 | once | NA | CAISESTGFQPQHF | TGTGCCATCAGTGAGTCGACGGGGTTTCAGCCCCAGCATTTT
TRBJ1-5 | TRBV6-1 | NA | NA | CASSAGQSNQPQHF | TGTGCCAGCAGTGCAGGACAGAGCAATCAGCCCCAGCATTTT
TRBJ1-2 | TRBV7-2 | NA | NA | CASSLRAGGRDGYTF | TGTGCCAGCAGCTTACGGGCAGGAGGTAGGGATGGCTACACCTTC
TRBJ2-7 | TRBV5-6 | NA | NA | CASSLNSAWTYEQYF | TGTGCCAGCAGCTTGAACTCGGCCTGGACCTACGAGCAGTACTTC
TRBJ2-5 | TRBV18 | NA | TRBD1 | CASSIRQGNYQETQYF | TGTGCCAGCTCAATTCGACAGGGAAATTACCAAGAGACCCAGTACTTC
TRBJ1-6 | TRBV19 | NA | TRBD1 | CASSIRAQGAGYNSPLHF | TGTGCCAGTAGTATCAGGGCACAGGGGGCCGGATATAATTCACCCCTCCACTTT
TRBJ1-3 | TRBV30 | once | NA | CAWKASGNTIYF | TGTGCCTGGAAGGCATCGGGAAACACCATATATTTT
TRBJ2-1 | TRBV20-1 | NA | TRBD2 | CSARGGTEQFF | TGCAGTGCTAGGGGGGGGACTGAGCAGTTCTTC
TRBJ2-7 | TRBV28 | NA | TRBD2 | CASNPGASGRMRYEQYF | TGTGCCAGCAACCCAGGGGCGAGCGGGAGAATGCGGTACGAGCAGTACTTC
TRBJ2-3 | TRBV4-1 | few | NA | CASSQDQGQSTDTQYF | TGCGCCAGCAGCCAAGATCAGGGGCAGAGCACAGATACGCAGTATTTT
TRBJ1-2 | TRBV4-1 | NA | NA | CASSQDRYIRSYGYTF | TGCGCCAGCAGCCAAGACAGATATATACGGTCCTATGGCTACACCTTC
TRBJ1-5 | TRBV6-1 | NA | TRBD1 | CASRGDSFSQPQHF | TGTGCCAGCAGAGGGGACAGTTTCAGTCAGCCCCAGCATTTT
TRBJ2-7 | TRBV5-1 | few | NA | CASSLSLATSSYEQYF | TGCGCCAGCAGCTTGTCTCTAGCGACGAGCTCCTACGAGCAGTACTTC
TRBJ2-4 | TRBV11-2 | few | NA | CASSLDPTIRRDIQYF | TGTGCCAGCAGCTTAGACCCGACAATCCGGAGGGACATTCAGTACTTC
TRBJ1-1 | TRBV6-5 | few | NA | CASSRRKQMNTEAFF | TGTGCCAGCAGTCGTCGGAAACAGATGAACACTGAAGCTTTCTTT
TRBJ2-1 | TRBV5-1 | NA | NA | CASSLRFSEDSYNEQFF | TGCGCCAGCAGCTTGCGATTTTCAGAAGACTCCTACAATGAGCAGTTCTTC
TRBJ1-5 | TRBV19 | NA | TRBD1 | CASSIGQGSNQPQHF | TGTGCCAGTAGTATCGGACAGGGAAGCAATCAGCCCCAGCATTTT
TRBJ1-5 | TRBV11-1 | NA | NA | CASSPTSSGNQPQHF | TGTGCCAGCAGCCCTACATCGTCGGGCAATCAGCCCCAGCATTTT
TRBJ2-3 | TRBV9 | NA | NA | CASSIGGGPDTQYF | TGTGCCAGCAGCATAGGGGGGGGGCCAGATACGCAGTATTTT
TRBJ2-1 | TRBV11-2 | NA | TRBD2 | CASSPLAGQGNEQFF | TGTGCCAGCAGCCCCCTAGCGGGGCAGGGCAATGAGCAGTTCTTC
TRBJ2-1 | TRBV7-2 | NA | NA | CASSSTGGEQFF | TGTGCCAGCAGCTCTACTGGAGGTGAGCAGTTCTTC
TRBJ1-5 | TRBV4-1 | medium-sized | NA | CASSQDGTGNQPQHF | TGCGCCAGCAGCCAAGATGGTACAGGGAATCAGCCCCAGCATTTT
TRBJ1-4 | TRBV7-8 | NA | TRBD1 | CASSPSDRAEKLFF | TGTGCCAGCAGCCCCTCGGACAGGGCGGAAAAACTGTTTTTT
TRBJ2-7 | TRBV4-1 | NA | TRBD2 | CASSQGLAISYEQYF | TGCGCCAGCAGCCAAGGACTAGCGATCTCCTACGAGCAGTACTTC
TRBJ2-7 | TRBV28 | NA | NA | CASSPPSTGYRTYEQYF | TGTGCCAGCAGTCCTCCCTCAACCGGGTACAGAACCTACGAGCAGTACTTC
TRBJ1-6 | TRBV6-1 | NA | NA | CASSEQPYNSPLHF | TGTGCCAGCAGTGAACAGCCTTATAATTCACCCCTCCACTTT
TRBJ2-7 | TRBV4-3 | NA | TRBD2 | CASSQGTSGQPYEQYF | TGCGCCAGCAGCCAAGGGACTAGCGGGCAACCCTACGAGCAGTACTTC
TRBJ2-7 | TRBV2 | NA | NA | CASRVSYEQYF | TGTGCCAGCAGGGTCTCCTACGAGCAGTACTTC
TRBJ1-1 | TRBV29-1 | few | NA | CSVQAQANTEAFF | TGCAGCGTCCAGGCACAGGCGAACACTGAAGCTTTCTTT
TRBJ2-3 | TRBV7-8 | NA | NA | CASSLGLGQDTQYF | TGTGCCAGCAGCTTAGGCTTGGGGCAAGATACGCAGTATTTT
TRBJ2-7 | TRBV29-1 | NA | TRBD1 | CSTKGTDRGDEQYF | TGCAGCACAAAGGGGACGGACAGGGGGGACGAGCAGTACTTC
TRBJ1-1 | TRBV5-1 | NA | TRBD1 | CASSLRQGARAFF | TGCGCCAGCAGCTTGCGGCAGGGGGCGCGCGCTTTCTTT
TRBJ2-7 | TRBV19 | NA | NA | CASRAGITYEQYF | TGTGCCAGTAGAGCAGGGATAACCTACGAGCAGTACTTC
TRBJ1-2 | TRBV5-6 | NA | TRBD1 | CASSLAGTGGYSNYGYTF | TGTGCCAGCAGCTTGGCCGGGACAGGGGGCTATTCTAACTATGGCTACACCTTC
TRBJ2-2 | TRBV28 | NA | NA | CASITTRGRAGELFF | TGTGCCAGCATCACAACCCGGGGTAGGGCCGGGGAGCTGTTTTTT
TRBJ2-1 | TRBV5-6 | NA | TRBD2 | CASSLLAGGYNEQFF | TGTGCCAGCAGCTTGCTAGCGGGGGGGTACAATGAGCAGTTCTTC
TRBJ1-2 | TRBV7-2 | medium-sized | TRBD1 | CASSLDHRGRGGYTF | TGTGCCAGCAGCTTAGACCACAGGGGGCGGGGTGGCTACACCTTC
TRBJ2-7 | TRBV19 | NA | TRBD1 | CASSRGGTGGTYEQYF | TGTGCCAGTAGTCGGGGCGGGACAGGCGGTACCTACGAGCAGTACTTC
TRBJ1-4 | TRBV10-3 | NA | NA | CAISGRGTNEKLFF | TGTGCCATCAGTGGCAGGGGTACTAATGAAAAACTGTTTTTT
TRBJ1-2 | TRBV6-1 | few | NA | CASGGRASGYGYTF | TGTGCCAGCGGAGGCAGGGCCTCCGGCTATGGCTACACCTTC
TRBJ1-1 | TRBV19 | NA | TRBD1 | CASSIWSEAGGGGEAFF | TGTGCCAGTAGTATCTGGTCCGAGGCAGGGGGCGGGGGTGAAGCTTTCTTT
TRBJ2-2 | TRBV7-6 | NA | TRBD1 | CASSAPGTELNTGELFF | TGTGCCAGCAGCGCACCCGGGACAGAGTTGAACACCGGGGAGCTGTTTTTT
TRBJ1-5 | TRBV6-6 | NA | NA | CASSYSGSNNQPQHF | TGTGCCAGCAGTTACTCCGGAAGTAACAATCAGCCCCAGCATTTT
TRBJ1-1 | TRBV5-6 | NA | NA | CASSFSGNTEAFF | TGTGCCAGCAGCTTCTCAGGGAACACTGAAGCTTTCTTT
TRBJ1-1 | TRBV7-2 | NA | TRBD1 | CASSKDRVRNTEAFF | TGTGCCAGCAGCAAAGACAGGGTGAGGAACACTGAAGCTTTCTTT